Following are 20 T cell receptor beta chains from one sample sequenced in a study of blood T cells in healthy people across ages. Together with a sample-barcoded 5' primer, a J-beta primer mix was included in a second PCR lasting about 7 to 12 cycles. One entry per CDR3 protein results from TCRdb running MiXCR on the 5' RACE reads. The sample records about 640,000 distinct CDR3 sequences, 58% being singletons. Source material: blood. The receptors derive from a man in his sixties in good health.

This chain connects TRBV20-1 to TRBJ2-6; D is ambiguous. Germline V gives CDR1 DFQATT, CDR2 SNEGSKA (reference sequence). The CDR3 runs to 14 residues. V was trimmed by 6 bases and J by 0 bases, leaving 9 bases between them. CDR3 sequence: CSARKYSGANVLTF. In DNA, the CDR3 is TGCAGTGCGAGAAAGTACTCTGGGGCCAACGTCCTGACTTTC.

V usage is TRBV3-1 and J usage is TRBJ2-1; D remains ambiguous. The ends were cut back, 2 bases at V and 7 bases at J, with 3 bases in the middle. The CDR3 consists of 11 residues. The V gene's germline CDR1 is LGHDT and CDR2 YNNKEL (reference sequence). CDR3 bases: TGTGCCAGCAGCCAATGGAATGAGCAGTTCTTC. It specifies CASSQWNEQFF.

The rearrangement uses TRBV6-5 and TRBJ1-6; a possible D gene is TRBD1 (6 bases). The length of the CDR3 is 15 residues. The germline CDR1 and CDR2 sequences are MNHEY and SVGAGI. Trimming took 5 bases from V and 1 from J, leaving 9 bases between them. CDR3 sequence: CASSQQGSYNSPLHF. CDR3 coding DNA: TGTGCCAGCAGTCAACAGGGATCCTATAATTCACCCCTCCACTTT.

The chain recombines TRBV3-1 with TRBJ1-5; no clear D gene. V was pared by 0 bases and J by 5 bases, with 5 bases between. The V gene's germline CDR1 is LGHDT and CDR2 YNNKEL (reference sequence). This CDR3 is 13 amino acids long. DNA of the CDR3: TGTGCCAGCAGCCAAGATCCAGATCAGCCCCAGCATTTT. Translating gives CASSQDPDQPQHF.

J is TRBJ2-4 and V is TRBV27; D is possibly TRBD2 (6 bases). The better agreement between TRBJ2-7 and the DNA end casts doubt on the J call. The CDR3 sequence is 13 residues long. Germline V gene lookup returns CDR1 MNHEY and CDR2 SMNVEV (reference sequence). CDR3 region: CASLARGSYEQYF. CDR3 coding DNA: TGTGCCAGCCTGGCGCGGGGATCCTACGAGCAGTACTTC.

The chain joins TRBV9 to TRBJ2-6, with D perhaps TRBD1 (6 bases). V lost 1 base and J lost 0, with 8 bases in between. The germline V gene has CDR1 SGDLS and CDR2 YYNGEE. The length of the CDR3 is 16 residues. The CDR3 nucleotides are TGTGCCAGCAGCGTAACAGGGCACTCTGGGGCCAACGTCCTGACTTTC. It yields the protein CASSVTGHSGANVLTF. The variable domain in full, completed from reference TRBV9 and TRBJ2-6, reads DSGVTQTPKHLITATGQRVTLRCSPRSGDLSVYWYQQSLDQGLQFLIQYYNGEERAKGNILERFSAQQFPDLHSELNLSSLELGDSALYFCASSVTGHSGANVLTFGAGSRLTVL.

This clonotype appeared a single time. The rearrangement uses TRBV18 and TRBJ2-3; D is unclear. The CDR3 spans 13 residues. The V gene lost 6 bases and the J gene lost 5 bases, with 12 bases spanning the gap. Per the germline V gene, CDR1 is KGHSH and CDR2 is LQKENI. For the CDR3, the DNA is TGTGCCAGCTCCGCGCCCGAGTTAGATACGCAGTATTTT. Translation gives CASSAPELDTQYF.

As concerns this clonotype: The germline gene is not matched at one end of the junction; a read error may be the cause. V usage is TRBV4-2 and J usage is TRBJ2-3; the D gene is possibly TRBD1 (6 bases). The CDR3 totals 15 residues. The germline CDR1 and CDR2 sequences are LGHNA and YNFKEQ. This CDR3 reads CASSQIPMGADMQYF. CDR3 DNA: TGTGCCAGCAGCCAAATCCCAATGGGGGCAGATATGCAGTATTTT.

The gene calls are TRBV6-1 and TRBJ2-5, with D possibly being TRBD1 (5 bases). Trimming took off 4 bases at V and 5 bases at J, with 11 bases between the two ends. Germline loops: CDR1 MNHNS, CDR2 SASEGT. The CDR3 has 13 amino acids. As DNA, the CDR3 is TGTGCCAGCAGTGCTAAAGCAGGGGAGACCCAGTACTTC. Its translation is CASSAKAGETQYF.

The V call is TRBV28, the J call TRBJ1-2, with a tentative D call TRBD1 (6 bases). The germline V gene encodes CDR1 MDHEN and CDR2 SYDVKM. The CDR3 runs to 14 residues. Trimming stripped 4 bases from V and 7 bases from J, with 16 bases between. CDR3 nucleotide sequence: TGTGCCAGCAGTTCGGACAGCTCCAGGGGTGGCTACACCTTC. Its translation: CASSSDSSRGGYTF.

CDR3 loop: CASSLPGPAVQYF. For the CDR3, the DNA is TGTGCCAGCAGTCTGCCGGGGCCAGCGGTGCAGTACTTC. The chain is built from TRBV28 and TRBJ2-7; D may correspond to TRBD1 or TRBD2 (5 bases each). V was clipped by 5 bases and J by 9 bases, with 17 bases between them. There are 13 residues in the CDR3. Germline V gene lookup returns CDR1 MDHEN and CDR2 SYDVKM.

The chain combines TRBV12-3 or TRBV12-4 with TRBJ1-1, with D tentatively TRBD1 (5 bases). Trimming removed 2 bases from V and 1 base from J, with 14 bases in between. The CDR3 spans 16 residues. The CDR3 DNA is TGTGCCAGCAGTTTATATGGGGGAGGAAAGAACACTGAAGCTTTCTTT. Its translation is CASSLYGGGKNTEAFF.

The chain carries TRBV5-6 and TRBJ2-5; the match to TRBD2 covers 8 bases. Trimming cost V 3 bases and J 1 base; bases outside gene matches: 5. This CDR3 spans 15 amino acids. CDR1 and CDR2 from the germline V gene are SGHDT and YYEEEE. CDR3 sequence reads: CASSSRRGGQETQYF. The CDR3 DNA reads as TGTGCCAGCAGCTCTCGCCGGGGGGGCCAAGAGACCCAGTACTTC.

The chain recombines TRBV2 with TRBJ1-2; D uncertain. Trimming shortened V by 2 bases and J by 6 bases, and 7 bases separated the two germline ends. Germline CDR1 reads SNHLY; CDR2 reads FYNNEI. The CDR3 length is 12 residues. In DNA form, the CDR3 reads TGTGCCAGCAGTGAATGGACGGATGGCTACACCTTC. Translated, it gives CASSEWTDGYTF.

This chain joins TRBV7-2 and TRBJ2-5; TRBD2 aligns across 8 bases. Germline V gives CDR1 SGHTA, CDR2 FQGNSA. The trim removed 5 bases at V and 5 bases at J, leaving 7 bases unmatched. The CDR3 loop spans 14 amino acids. The CDR3 is CASSPGTRWETQYF. As DNA, the CDR3 is TGTGCCAGCAGCCCGGGGACTAGGTGGGAGACCCAGTACTTC.

In its sample, this clonotype was seen once. The chain combines TRBV21-1 with TRBJ1-2; TRBD1, the table's D call, lacks a check against the DNA. TRBV21-1 is recorded as a pseudogene. This CDR3 is built from 14 residues. CDR3 residues: CASSKGGLYYGYTF. The DNA for the CDR3 is TGTGCCAGCAGCAAAGGGGGCTTGTACTATGGCTACACCTTC.

The rearrangement uses TRBV11-2 and TRBJ2-2; D uncertain. The CDR3 is made up of 13 amino acids. Trimming stripped 1 base from V and 8 bases from J, with 8 bases between. CDR1 and CDR2 from the germline V gene are SGHAT and FQNNGV. The CDR3 region is CASSLVLRGELFF. The CDR3 coding sequence is TGTGCCAGCAGCTTAGTTTTACGGGGGGAGCTGTTTTTT. The entire variable domain, with the rest obtained from reference TRBV11-2 and TRBJ2-2, is as follows: EAGVAQSPRYKIIEKRQSVAFWCNPISGHATLYWYQQILGQGPKLLIQFQNNGVVDDSQLPKDRFSAERLKGVDSTLKIQPAKLEDSAVYLCASSLVLRGELFFGEGSRLTVL.

This chain connects TRBV6-5 to TRBJ2-1; 8 bases map to TRBD1. CDR3 length equals 15 residues. CDR1 and CDR2 (germline): MNHEY, SVGAGI. Trimming cost V 6 bases and J 1 base; bases outside gene matches: 5. CDR3 residues: CASRTRGLSYNEQFF. CDR3 nucleotides: TGTGCCAGCAGAACCAGGGGGCTGTCCTACAATGAGCAGTTCTTC.

The CDR3 region is CASSSRTGYDEQFF. In DNA, the CDR3 is TGCGCCAGCAGCTCCCGGACAGGATACGATGAGCAGTTCTTC. The V gene is TRBV5-1, the J gene TRBJ2-1; 7 bases fit TRBD1. The CDR3 is 14 residues long. Losses at the gene ends were 3 bases for V and 8 bases for J; bases not matched to a gene: 8. Germline V gene lookup returns CDR1 SGHRS and CDR2 YFSETQ.

The chain couples TRBV7-9 to TRBJ2-1, with a tentative D call TRBD2 (6 bases). The CDR3 covers 14 residues. Germline CDR1 and CDR2: SEHNR and FQNEAQ (reference sequence). Trimming removed 5 bases at V and 4 bases at J, with 12 bases between. CDR3: CASSPFGGYNEQFF. The CDR3 region has the DNA TGTGCCAGCAGCCCCTTTGGGGGGTACAATGAGCAGTTCTTC.